This T cell receptor beta chain was found in a study of blood T cells in healthy people across ages (dated by TCRdb to about 2015). Describing the broader study: Template switching captured roughly one uniquely barcoded TCR beta cDNA molecule per two T cells in model experiments. To track age-related changes in TCR beta repertoire diversity, the study relied on deep sequencing normalized with unique cDNA molecular identifiers. Four age groups were formed from the donors: young (average roughly 15 years), middle-aged (less than 40), aged (roughly 58) and long-lived (more than 75). Donors of different ages were randomly distributed across sequencing lanes to avoid experimental bias. Two additional independent replicas of 1 million unique cDNA reads from the same blood draw were analyzed for two donors (one aged 18 to 30 and one aged 80 or older). What the research found in general, with its limitations: Estimates of total diversity based on one million sequenced T cells were considered lower bounds and underestimates. The percentage of naive T cells measured by flow cytometry correlated strongly with observed TCR beta diversity. Conclusive comparison of naive and antigen-experienced compartments was prevented by the profiling of bulk unsorted PBMCs. Compared with the aged group, more naive CD4+ T cells, fewer expanded clones and increased TCR diversity were shown by the long-lived group, suggesting age selection. Donor CMV infection status was unknown, potentially confounding age-related changes in expanded clonotypes. Observed TCR beta diversity per million T cells fell roughly linearly with age, and a significant reduction was already apparent by age around 40.

The CDR3 covers 12 residues, taking in both the cysteine and the phenylalanine. Only the CDR3 part of the read is kept: 36 bases, read in frame from the first base. The germline V gene yields SGDLS for CDR1 and YYNGEE for CDR2. At the junction V is shortened by 7 bases and J by 11 bases; bases outside the gene matches: 10. The method was 5' RACE. Sequencing was carried out with an Illumina HiSeq 2500. The second PCR ran for about 6 to 12 cycles and used a J-beta primer mix along with a sample-barcoded 5' primer. Each TCR beta cDNA molecule received a unique molecular identifier from a template-switch 5' adaptor carrying 12 random nucleotides. Each sample yielded at least 3 million CDR3-containing paired-end reads. First-strand cDNA synthesis was performed from all RNA using the Mint cDNA synthesis kit, with priming by a TRBC-specific oligonucleotide. All cDNA was treated with uracil-DNA glycosylase and then went through a first 18-cycle PCR with the universal primers M1SS and BC2_uni_R. Per the original workflow: For normalization, 1 million high-quality reads, each with a distinct molecular identifier, were randomly selected from each sample. Reads with shared molecular identifiers were discarded instead of being binned into consensus sequences. CDR3 identification, clonotype clustering and error correction used MiTCR with a Q25 quality threshold and the strictest error-elimination algorithm. A nonparametric unseen species model using Euler transformation provided a lower-bound estimate of total TCR beta diversity. The raw public reads went through TCRdb reprocessing: fastp at Q25, MiXCR clone calling, in-frame beta chains kept. Identical CDR3 proteins give one entry, which carries the most common genes and DNA. In this record, the V and J calls reflect TCRdb's handling and not the investigators' own analysis. This sample holds roughly 930,000 distinct CDR3 sequences; approximately 49% were observed only once. The ten largest clones capture 10% to 15% of the sample.

To note about this clonotype: It has no known antigen specificity. No base qualities exist here, and no much larger clone lies one base off it.

The approximately 39 donors, aged 6 to 90 years, were systemically healthy Caucasian individuals from Russia. Each donor gave around 9.9 milliliters of peripheral blood, collected into EDTA-treated Vacutainer tubes. Ficoll-Paque density-gradient centrifugation was used to isolate PBMCs, with at least 6.5 million per sample. Total RNA, at least 5 micrograms per sample, was extracted from PBMCs with Trizol reagent. For every donor, flow cytometry on a PBMC aliquot measured the percentage of naive CD45RAhigh/CD27high T cells. The sequencing sample was made of blood. The clonotype originates from a man younger than 45 in good health. The rearranged chain carries TRBV9 and TRBJ2-5; 8 nucleotides in the junction match TRBD2. CDR3 reads: CASSQPGGVQYF. The DNA reads TGTGCCAGCTCCCAACCGGGGGGGGTGCAGTACTTC.